This TCR beta chain was identified during a study of control samples from healthy donors and cancer patients. Germline CDR1 and CDR2: LNHNV and YYDKDF (reference sequence). V was cut by 1 base and J by 3 bases, with 10 bases left in between. The CDR3 loop spans 14 amino acids. Here immunoSEQ multiplex PCR was the method, and the copy in TCRdb shows in-frame clones only, minus some. The data show around 140,000 clones, with approximately 93% seen just once and less than 6% held by the top ten. This chain connects TRBV15 to TRBJ2-7; D tentatively reads TRBD1 or TRBD2 (5 bases each). Sequencing was done on a sample of blood. This clonotype was sampled from a man between 18 and 29 years old in good health. The CDR3 spells CATSRAREHYEQYF. In nucleotides, the CDR3 is TGTGCCACCAGCAGAGCCAGGGAGCACTACGAGCAGTACTTC.